One sample yielded the 20 T cell receptor beta chains listed below, sequenced in a study of neoadjuvant anti-PD-1 for oral cavity cancer. This sample's time point: after neoadjuvant nivolumab, at surgical resection. Generated by immunoSEQ multiplex PCR, the TCRdb table keeps only in-frame clones and is missing some. This table has approximately 13,000 clones, roughly 67% appearing once. The sample in question was PBMCs, obtained after nivolumab (anti-PD-1) treatment. The receptors shown here come from a person aged 40 to 85 with oral cavity squamous cell carcinoma.

This chain uses TRBV29-1 with TRBJ1-1; 9 positions agree with TRBD1. The junction had 4 bases not matched to a gene; V was cut back by 1 base and J by 1 base. CDR3 length: 15 residues. CDR1 and CDR2 (germline): SQVTM, ANQGSEA. CDR3 sequence reads: CSVEVGTGRNTEAFF. In nucleotides, the CDR3 is TGCAGCGTTGAAGTCGGGACAGGGAGGAACACTGAAGCTTTCTTT.

A few counts support this clone. The chain combines TRBV2 with TRBJ1-5, with D possibly TRBD1 on 6 matching bases. The germline CDR1 and CDR2 sequences are SNHLY and FYNNEI. The CDR3 extends over 13 amino acids. Trimming took off 6 bases at V and 8 bases at J, with 14 bases between the two ends. CDR3 region: CASRKGGGEPQHF. CDR3 nucleotide sequence: TGTGCCAGCAGGAAGGGAGGGGGAGAGCCCCAGCATTTT. The entire variable domain, with the rest obtained from reference TRBV2 and TRBJ1-5, is as follows: EPEVTQTPSHQVTQMGQEVILRCVPISNHLYFYWYRQILGQKVEFLVSFYNNEISEKSEIFDDQFSVERPDGSNFTLKIRSTKLEDSAMYFCASRKGGGEPQHFGDGTRLSIL.

V gene TRBV10-3 combines with J gene TRBJ1-4, with D possibly matching TRBD1 (5 bases). With 10 bases removed from V and 8 bases from J, the gap between germline ends came to 17 bases. The germline V gene encodes CDR1 ENHRY and CDR2 SYGVKD. CDR3 length: 13 residues. The CDR3 loop is CATERGIGEKLFF. In nucleotides, the CDR3 is TGTGCCACCGAGCGGGGGATAGGGGAAAAACTGTTTTTT.

The V call is TRBV6-1, the J call TRBJ1-2; TRBD1 agrees at 8 bases. V lost 4 bases, J lost 5 bases, and 3 bases stayed unmatched. Germline-derived CDR1 and CDR2 are MNHNS and SASEGT. There are 13 residues in the CDR3. The CDR3 here is CASSGDRGYGYTF. CDR3 coding DNA: TGTGCCAGCAGTGGCGACAGGGGATATGGCTACACCTTC.

The CDR3 is CASSPEGPGPNTEAFF. CDR3 nucleotides: TGTGCCAGCAGCCCAGAGGGGCCAGGGCCGAACACTGAAGCTTTCTTT. The V call is TRBV5-4, the J call TRBJ1-1, with D perhaps TRBD1 (5 bases). Trimming shortened V by 4 bases and J by 1 base, and 17 bases separated the two germline ends. This CDR3 comprises 16 residues. The germline gives CDR1 SGHNT, CDR2 YYREEE (reference sequence).

This chain joins TRBV6-4 and TRBJ2-2; 8 nucleotides match TRBD2. The V and J ends lost 4 bases and 7 bases, in that order; junction bases with no gene match: 11. The CDR3 runs 16 residues. Looked up from germline, CDR1 is MRHNA and CDR2 is SNTAGT. CDR3 nucleotide sequence: TGTGCCAGCAGTGTCTCCACTAGCGGTATGGTCGGGGAGCTGTTTTTT. It is translated as CASSVSTSGMVGELFF.

This clone has just a few counts. The chain is built from TRBV27 and TRBJ1-1; TRBD1 aligns across 7 bases. V lost 4 bases to trimming and J lost 11 bases; unmatched junction nucleotides: 10. CDR1 is MNHEY, CDR2 SMNVEV, per germline (reference sequence). The CDR3 length is 13 residues. In nucleotides, the CDR3 is TGTGCCAGCAGTTCGACGACAGGGCGGAGGGCTTTCTTT. Amino acids: CASSSTTGRRAFF.

In nucleotides, the CDR3 is TGTGCCATCGGGGGGGGTACAGGGAGTAGCTATGGCTACACCTTC. It yields the protein CAIGGGTGSSYGYTF. This chain connects TRBV6-6 to TRBJ1-2, with D perhaps TRBD1 (6 bases). Per germline, CDR1 MNHNY and CDR2 SVGAGI (reference sequence). V dropped 10 bases and J dropped 4 bases, with 22 bases sitting between them. The CDR3 sequence is 15 residues long.

The chain uses TRBV27 and TRBJ1-2; weak D call: TRBD1 (5 bases). Germline lookup yields CDR1 MNHEY and CDR2 SMNVEV (reference sequence). The CDR3 length is 16 residues. V was clipped by 0 bases and J by 7 bases, with 18 bases between them. CDR3: CASSLSPSTGVSGYTF. For the CDR3, the DNA is TGTGCCAGCAGTTTATCCCCCAGTACAGGAGTCTCTGGCTACACCTTC.

The chain combines TRBV4-2 with TRBJ2-2; 7 bases are a match to TRBD2. Germline V gene sequence: CDR1 LGHNA, CDR2 YNFKEQ. V lost 0 bases to trimming and J lost 3 bases; unmatched junction nucleotides: 4. This CDR3 has 16 residues. The CDR3 DNA reads TGTGCCAGCAGCCAAGATCCTAGCGGATACACCGGGGAGCTGTTTTTT. Protein sequence: CASSQDPSGYTGELFF.

In nucleotides, the CDR3 is TGTGCCAGCAGCGTAGTTATCGGCACAGATACGCAGTATTTT. This gives the protein CASSVVIGTDTQYF. V and J are TRBV9 and TRBJ2-3; D remains unclear. CDR1 SGDLS and CDR2 YYNGEE come from the germline V gene. This CDR3 spans 14 amino acids. With 0 bases removed from V and 1 base from J, the gap between germline ends came to 6 bases.

The chain joins TRBV25-1 to TRBJ2-1; D perhaps matches TRBD2 (6 bases). With 6 bases removed from V and 0 bases from J, the gap between germline ends came to 9 bases. Germline CDR1 and CDR2: MGHDK and SYGVNS. This CDR3 contains 14 residues. The CDR3 DNA is TGTGCCAGCAGGTACGGGGGCTCCTACAATGAGCAGTTCTTC. Protein product: CASRYGGSYNEQFF.

Concerning this clone: The junction shows a germline mismatch at one end, possibly a read error. V usage is TRBV7-2 and J usage is TRBJ2-1; D gene unclear. Germline lookup yields CDR1 SGHTA and CDR2 FQGNSA. The CDR3 runs 12 residues. The CDR3 region has the DNA TGTGCCAGCGGACCCTACCGGGCCTCTGAAATCTTC. Its protein is CASGPYRASEIF.

This clone was seen more than once but under ten times. The chain recombines TRBV5-1 with TRBJ2-7; TRBD1 agrees at 7 bases. The CDR3 has 18 amino acids. With 0 bases clipped from V and 0 bases from J, the junction kept 12 bases outside the gene matches. CDR1 SGHRS and CDR2 YFSETQ come from the germline V gene. CDR3 sequence: CASSLVNDRALPSYEQYF. CDR3 sequence (DNA): TGCGCCAGCAGCTTGGTAAACGACAGGGCCCTCCCCTCCTACGAGCAGTACTTC.

The chain links TRBV27 to TRBJ2-6; D unresolved. The CDR3 totals 13 residues. V was cut by 3 bases and J by 2 bases, with 2 bases left in between. Germline V gene sequence: CDR1 MNHEY, CDR2 SMNVEV (reference sequence). This chain's CDR3 is CASSLAGANVLTF. As DNA, the CDR3 is TGTGCCAGCAGTTTGGCTGGGGCCAACGTCCTGACTTTC.

In this sample, this clone turned up a few times. The chain is built from TRBV2 and TRBJ1-3, with a tentative D call TRBD1 (6 bases). Trimming removed 6 bases at V and 4 bases at J, with 10 bases between. The CDR3 length is 13 residues. Germline V gene sequence: CDR1 SNHLY, CDR2 FYNNEI. The CDR3 nucleotides are TGTGCCAGCAGCGCAGGGGTAGGAAACACCATATATTTT. Translating it yields CASSAGVGNTIYF.

This clone was observed a handful of times. The chain joins TRBV19 to TRBJ2-2, with TRBD2 identical over 9 bases. This CDR3 contains 18 residues. Germline V gene sequence: CDR1 LNHDA, CDR2 SQIVND (reference sequence). With 0 bases clipped from V and 1 base from J, the junction kept 6 bases outside the gene matches. The CDR3 loop is CASSIDSGLALNTGELFF. CDR3 bases: TGTGCCAGTAGTATAGACTCGGGACTAGCACTGAACACCGGGGAGCTGTTTTTT.

The chain has TRBV7-9 and TRBJ1-1; 8 nucleotides align to TRBD1. Trimming at V came to 6 bases and at J to 1 base, leaving 7 bases not matched to a gene. Per the germline V gene, CDR1 is SEHNR and CDR2 is FQNEAQ (reference sequence). The CDR3 has 15 residues. DNA of the CDR3: TGTGCCAGCAGGCCACCCGGGACAGGGAACACTGAAGCTTTCTTT. Its translation is CASRPPGTGNTEAFF.

This chain uses TRBV5-1 with TRBJ2-1; D may be TRBD2 (5 bases). There are 15 residues in the CDR3. Trimming pared 0 bases from V and 7 bases from J, leaving 14 bases between. The germline CDR1 and CDR2 sequences are SGHRS and YFSETQ. Written as DNA, the CDR3 is TGCGCCAGCAGCTTGGCCGAGCCGGGAATAAATGAGCAGTTCTTC. Translating gives CASSLAEPGINEQFF.

In its sample, this clone was seen once. The gene calls are TRBV10-3 and TRBJ2-3, with TRBD1 matching 10 bases. CDR1 and CDR2 from the germline V gene are ENHRY and SYGVKD. The V and J ends lost 2 bases and 1 base, in that order; junction bases with no gene match: 9. The CDR3 has 18 residues. In nucleotides, the CDR3 is TGTGCCATCAGTGAGGAGCTTTTGGGGACAGGGGGCACAGATACGCAGTATTTT. Protein sequence: CAISEELLGTGGTDTQYF.